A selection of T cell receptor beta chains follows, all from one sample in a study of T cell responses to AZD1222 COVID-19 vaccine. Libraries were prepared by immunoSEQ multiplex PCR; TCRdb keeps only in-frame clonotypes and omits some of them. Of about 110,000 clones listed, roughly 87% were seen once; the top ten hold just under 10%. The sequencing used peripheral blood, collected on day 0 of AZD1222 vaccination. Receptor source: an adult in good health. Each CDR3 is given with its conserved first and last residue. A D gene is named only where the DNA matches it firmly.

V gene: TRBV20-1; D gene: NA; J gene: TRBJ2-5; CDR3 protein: CSASGGPETQYF
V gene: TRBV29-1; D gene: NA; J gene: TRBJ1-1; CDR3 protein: CSVEGRMNTEAFF
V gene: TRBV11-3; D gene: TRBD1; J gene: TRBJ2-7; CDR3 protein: CASSSWTGFSYEQYF
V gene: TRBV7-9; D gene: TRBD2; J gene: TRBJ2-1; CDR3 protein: CASGIAGGVNEQFF
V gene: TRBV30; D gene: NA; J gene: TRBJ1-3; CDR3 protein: CAWSAGGTGYF
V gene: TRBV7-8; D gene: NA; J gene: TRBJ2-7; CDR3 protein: CASSPPSGGLVSEQYF
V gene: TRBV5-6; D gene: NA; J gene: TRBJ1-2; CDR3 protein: CASSFRARVDGYTF
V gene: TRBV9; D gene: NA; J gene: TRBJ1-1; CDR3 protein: CASSVVAVSEAFF
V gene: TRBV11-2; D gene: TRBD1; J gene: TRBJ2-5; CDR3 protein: CASSGTGASYGGHQYF
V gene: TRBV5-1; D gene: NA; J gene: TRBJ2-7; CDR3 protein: CASSLGGGSSSYEQYF
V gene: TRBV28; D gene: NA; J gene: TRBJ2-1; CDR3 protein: CASRESYNEQFF
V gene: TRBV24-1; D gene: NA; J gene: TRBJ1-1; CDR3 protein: CATSDNREGIVTEAFF
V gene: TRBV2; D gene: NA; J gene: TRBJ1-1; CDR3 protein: CASSVIQGAEAFF
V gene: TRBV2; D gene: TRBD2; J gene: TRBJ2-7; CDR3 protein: CASNQGLAGSYEQYF
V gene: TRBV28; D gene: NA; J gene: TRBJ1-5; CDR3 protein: CASSLLDGGGNQPQHF
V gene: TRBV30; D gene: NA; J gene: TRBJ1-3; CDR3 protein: CAWRPKSSGNTIYF
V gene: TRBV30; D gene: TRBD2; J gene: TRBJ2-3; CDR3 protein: CAWSPGLAGGTDTQYF
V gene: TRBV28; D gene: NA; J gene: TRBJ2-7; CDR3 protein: CASSQDPLLNEQYF
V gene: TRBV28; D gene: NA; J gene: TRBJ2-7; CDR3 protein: CASSLAGVRVYEQYF
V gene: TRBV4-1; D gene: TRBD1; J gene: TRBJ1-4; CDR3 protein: CASSQVGTDEKLFF
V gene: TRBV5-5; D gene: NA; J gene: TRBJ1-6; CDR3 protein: CASSLNRNNSPLHF
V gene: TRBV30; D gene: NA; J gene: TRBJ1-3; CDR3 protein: CAWSQQGRNTIYF
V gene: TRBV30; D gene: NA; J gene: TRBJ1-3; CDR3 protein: CAWSRWGPGNTIYF
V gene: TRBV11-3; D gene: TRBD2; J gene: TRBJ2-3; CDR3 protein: CASSQRRGSGLALGTQYF
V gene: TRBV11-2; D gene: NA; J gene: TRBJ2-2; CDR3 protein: CASSSPGWTGELFF
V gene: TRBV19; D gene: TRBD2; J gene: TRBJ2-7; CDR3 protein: CASSGGPPEGQYF